This record concerns one TCR beta chain sequence. The target antigen is unknown. This sample stems from a study of cytomegalovirus exposure and HLA in healthy donors. Study-level results: Researchers catalogued under 200 TCR beta chains as cytomegalovirus-associated.

Both 60 Vbeta primers and 13 Jbeta primers went into the PCR. How the authors handled the data: In a later analysis, the count reached 80 million or so unique TCR beta chains, with around 11 million shared. Clones were sequenced by immunoSEQ multiplex PCR, and TCRdb holds only the in-frame ones, with some missing. Clone size and the V and J calls come from that table; the DNA yielded D and trimming. The sample has about 200,000 clones, roughly 85% seen once. The V and J ends lost 6 bases and 0 bases, in that order; junction bases with no gene match: 10. Germline CDR1 reads LNHDA; CDR2 reads SQIVND (reference sequence). The CDR3 contains 16 residues.

The TCR comes from a woman between 50 and 59 years old in good health and CMV-seronegative. Specimen: PBMCs. The V and J genes are TRBV19 and TRBJ1-1; 7 nucleotides line up with TRBD1. The CDR3 reads CASSDPRGTVNTEAFF. CDR3 nucleotide sequence: TGTGCCAGTAGCGACCCTAGGGGGACAGTGAACACTGAAGCTTTCTTT.